The entry that follows covers one T cell receptor (beta chain) sequence. The antigen is unknown. The junction and the germline gene differ at one end; a read error may be behind it. The data are from a study of cytomegalovirus exposure and HLA in healthy donors. Study-level findings and limits: A later analysis found first-cohort TCR clusters tended to co-occur in the 120 validation repertoires. Reportedly, diagnosis of cytomegalovirus status by the classifier showed high specificity and sensitivity. For most TCR sequences rarity was the rule, although some public TCRs occurred in many donors.

Germline-derived CDR1 and CDR2 are SGHAT and FQNNGV. This CDR3 has 17 residues. Produced via immunoSEQ multiplex PCR; TCRdb's table is partial and in-frame only. The repertoire holds under 200,000 clones, with over 85% as singletons. Separate from the roughly 700-subject first cohort was the approximately 120-subject validation cohort, to which the donors belonged. The TCR was taken from a woman aged 18-35 years in good health and CMV-seropositive. The rearrangement joins TRBV11-2 to TRBJ2-2; maybe TRBD1 (5 bases). Specimen: PBMCs. Written as DNA, the CDR3 is TGTGCCAGCAGCCTAGACCCCCGCAGGGAAGGCACCGGGGAGCTGTTTTTT. It is translated as CASSLDPRREGTGELFF.